The next 7 T cell receptor beta chains were all read from a single sample in a study of T cells in localized non-small cell lung cancer. Libraries were prepared by immunoSEQ multiplex PCR; TCRdb keeps only in-frame clonotypes and omits some of them. The sample includes 25,000 to 35,000 clones, just under 80% of them seen just once. The sample consisted of peripheral blood, taken before any cancer treatment. The receptors shown here come from a male donor at least 60 years old with stage III squamous cell lung carcinoma.

The chain has TRBV6-5 and TRBJ1-5; unclear D gene. Per the germline V gene, CDR1 is MNHEY and CDR2 is SVGAGI. This CDR3 region has 14 residues. V dropped 7 bases and J dropped 3 bases, with 13 bases sitting between them. The CDR3 loop reads CASKLPNHNQPQHF. The CDR3 DNA is TGTGCCAGCAAATTACCAAACCACAATCAGCCCCAGCATTTT.

V gene TRBV19 combines with J gene TRBJ1-4, with D possibly being TRBD1 (6 bases). CDR3 length: 15 residues. The ends were cut back, 3 bases at V and 5 bases at J, with 13 bases in the middle. In germline, CDR1 is LNHDA, CDR2 SQIVND (reference sequence). CDR3 nucleotide sequence: TGTGCCAGTAGTATTTTCGGACAGACAAATGAAAAACTGTTTTTT. Translating gives CASSIFGQTNEKLFF.

The chain has TRBV19 and TRBJ2-1; D remains ambiguous. Between the trimmed V and J ends, which lost 1 base and 6 bases, there was a span of 4 bases. Germline CDR1 is LNHDA and CDR2 is SQIVND (reference sequence). There are 12 residues in the CDR3. The CDR3 protein is CASSIVSNEQFF. CDR3 in DNA: TGTGCCAGTAGTATAGTTAGCAATGAGCAGTTCTTC.

This sequence joins TRBV6-5 and TRBJ1-5; 7 bases are shared with TRBD1. The CDR3 has 15 amino acids. Unmatched junction bases numbered 10, after V lost 6 bases and J lost 5 bases. Looked up from germline, CDR1 is MNHEY and CDR2 is SVGAGI. CDR3 in DNA: TGTGCCAGCAGCTCTACGGACAGGCTGCATCAGCCCCAGCATTTT. This gives the protein CASSSTDRLHQPQHF.

This clone appeared a single time. The chain employs TRBV27 and TRBJ1-6; D is possibly TRBD1 (5 bases). Trimming removed 4 bases from V and 9 bases from J, with 13 bases in between. CDR3 size: 14 residues. Germline-derived CDR1 and CDR2 are MNHEY and SMNVEV (reference sequence). DNA for the CDR3: TGTGCCAGCAGTTCGCAGGGTTTTGGTTCACCCCTCCACTTT. It specifies CASSSQGFGSPLHF.

V usage is TRBV7-2 and J usage is TRBJ2-5; 7 bases map to TRBD2. The CDR3 covers 16 residues. J gave up 5 bases and V 5 bases, and 14 bases lay outside the gene matches. Germline CDR1 is SGHTA and CDR2 is FQGNSA. The CDR3 spells CASSPKGTIFSETQYF. The CDR3 bases are TGTGCCAGCAGCCCGAAAGGGACTATCTTTTCGGAGACCCAGTACTTC.

The chain uses TRBV5-1 and TRBJ2-1; TRBD1 agrees at 7 bases. V lost 0 bases and J lost 0; bases outside the gene matches: 0. There are 15 residues in the CDR3. Germline V CDR1 and CDR2: SGHRS, YFSETQ. The CDR3 sequence is CASSLGDSSYNEQFF. CDR3 sequence (DNA): TGCGCCAGCAGCTTGGGGGACAGCTCCTACAATGAGCAGTTCTTC.